This T cell receptor (beta chain) was recovered during a study of cytomegalovirus exposure and HLA in healthy donors. Overall study context: Early released data comprised about 85 million unique TCRs from HLA-typed donors. Study-wide findings and caveats: Some TCR beta chains (164 of them) were listed as cytomegalovirus-associated. HLA allele associations emerged for about 18,000 TCR beta sequences in a later analysis, at 0.05 false discovery rate.

This clone was counted a few times. What it recognizes is unknown. The PCR ran on 60 Vbeta and 13 Jbeta primers. The repertoire was sequenced with immunoSEQ multiplex PCR; TCRdb's copy has only in-frame clones and lacks some. Here the sample spans just over 150,000 clones, around 84% being singletons. Among the donors, all were healthy bone marrow donors. CDR1 and CDR2 from the germline V gene are MNHEY and SMNVEV (reference sequence). The CDR3 loop spans 13 amino acids. The chain links TRBV27 to TRBJ2-5; tentative D call: TRBD2 (7 bases). The DNA end lines up better with TRBJ2-7; the J call may be wrong. The source of this sequence is a man aged 18 to 29 in good health and CMV-seropositive. Sample: PBMCs. CDR3 region: CASSLRGAAEQYF. CDR3 bases: TGTGCCAGCAGTTTACGGGGGGCGGCCGAGCAGTACTTC.